This T cell receptor beta chain came from a study of T cell responses to AZD1222 COVID-19 vaccine. Study outcomes and limitations: Baseline antibody screening turned up just a handful of seropositive AZD1222 recipients. Females outnumbered males among donors, who were mostly white British; clonal diversity was possibly underestimated. In the spike-specific TCR repertoire, nearly half reportedly target unmutated variant regions. Repertoire sampling happened only post peak T cell response.

About this clone itself: The antigen is undetermined.

Per germline, CDR1 PRHDT and CDR2 FYEKMQ (reference sequence). The V gene lost 1 base and the J gene lost 11 bases, with 15 bases spanning the gap. The CDR3 is 15 amino acids. The method was immunoSEQ multiplex PCR; TCRdb's version includes in-frame clones alone and lacks a portion of them. Of 95,000 or so clones listed, over 85% were seen once; the top ten hold 2.8%. This TCR derives from an adult in good health. J is TRBJ1-6 and V is TRBV13, with D possibly matching TRBD1 (6 bases). Sequences were derived from peripheral blood, sampled on day 0 of MenACWY control vaccination. The CDR3 spells CASSLAPGAPAPLHF. The CDR3 DNA reads as TGTGCCAGCAGCTTAGCCCCAGGGGCCCCGGCACCCCTCCACTTT.